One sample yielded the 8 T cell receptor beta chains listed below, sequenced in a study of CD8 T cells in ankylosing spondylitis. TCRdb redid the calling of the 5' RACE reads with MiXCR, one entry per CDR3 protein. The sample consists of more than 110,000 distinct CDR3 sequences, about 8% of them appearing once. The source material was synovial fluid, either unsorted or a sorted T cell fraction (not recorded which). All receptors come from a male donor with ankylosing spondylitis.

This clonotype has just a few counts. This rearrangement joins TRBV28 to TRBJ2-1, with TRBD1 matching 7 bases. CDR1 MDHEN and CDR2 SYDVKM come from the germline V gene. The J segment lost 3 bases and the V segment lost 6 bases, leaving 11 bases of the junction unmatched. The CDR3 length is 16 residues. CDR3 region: CASSLLGAGGYNEQFF. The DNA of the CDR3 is TGTGCCAGCAGCCTCTTGGGAGCAGGGGGCTACAATGAGCAGTTCTTC.

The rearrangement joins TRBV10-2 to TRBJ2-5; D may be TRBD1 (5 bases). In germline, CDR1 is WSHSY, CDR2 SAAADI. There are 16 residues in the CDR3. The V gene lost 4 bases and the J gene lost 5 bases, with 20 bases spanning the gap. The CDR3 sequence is CASSGPAGSMGETQYF. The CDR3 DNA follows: TGCGCCAGCAGTGGGCCCGCAGGGTCCATGGGGGAGACCCAGTACTTC.

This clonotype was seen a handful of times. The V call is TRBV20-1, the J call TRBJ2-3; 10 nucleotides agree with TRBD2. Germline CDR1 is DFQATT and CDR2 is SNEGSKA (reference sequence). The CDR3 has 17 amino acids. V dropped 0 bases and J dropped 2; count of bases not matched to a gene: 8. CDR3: CSARDPIAGGSTDTQYF. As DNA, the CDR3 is TGCAGTGCTAGAGACCCTATAGCGGGGGGCTCCACAGATACGCAGTATTTT.

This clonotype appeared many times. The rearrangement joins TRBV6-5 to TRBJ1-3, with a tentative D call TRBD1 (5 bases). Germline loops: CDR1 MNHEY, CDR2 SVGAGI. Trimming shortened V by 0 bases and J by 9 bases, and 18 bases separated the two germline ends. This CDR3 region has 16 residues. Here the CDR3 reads CASSYSKAGLGATIYF. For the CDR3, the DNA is TGTGCCAGCAGTTACTCGAAGGCAGGCCTTGGGGCCACCATATATTTT.

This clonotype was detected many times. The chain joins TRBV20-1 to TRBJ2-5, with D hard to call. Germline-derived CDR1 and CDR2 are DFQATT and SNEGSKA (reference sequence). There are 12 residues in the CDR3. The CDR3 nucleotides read TGCAGCATTCCCCGAATAAGTGAGACCCAGTACTTC. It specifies CSIPRISETQYF.

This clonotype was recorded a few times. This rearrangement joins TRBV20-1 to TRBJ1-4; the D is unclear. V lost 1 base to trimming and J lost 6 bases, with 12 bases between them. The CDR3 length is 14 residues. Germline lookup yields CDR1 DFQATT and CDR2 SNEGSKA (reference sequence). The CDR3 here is CSARVGGFDEKLFF. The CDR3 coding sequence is TGCAGTGCTAGAGTCGGAGGCTTTGATGAAAAACTGTTTTTT.

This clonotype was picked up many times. The CDR3 coding sequence is TGTGCCACCAGCCCCGGGACCGCTAGCAATCAGCCCCAGCATTTT. Amino acid sequence: CATSPGTASNQPQHF. The chain employs TRBV15 and TRBJ1-5, with D tentatively TRBD1 (5 bases). The CDR3 extends over 15 amino acids. V dropped 5 bases and J dropped 0 bases, with 11 bases sitting between them. Per the germline V gene, CDR1 is LNHNV and CDR2 is YYDKDF (reference sequence). Looking up the rest from reference TRBV15 and TRBJ1-5 gives the full variable domain: DAMVIQNPRYQVTQFGKPVTLSCSQTLNHNVMYWYQQKSSQAPKLLFHYYDKDFNNEADTPDNFQSRRPNTSFCFLDIRSPGLGDTAMYLCATSPGTASNQPQHFGDGTRLSIL.

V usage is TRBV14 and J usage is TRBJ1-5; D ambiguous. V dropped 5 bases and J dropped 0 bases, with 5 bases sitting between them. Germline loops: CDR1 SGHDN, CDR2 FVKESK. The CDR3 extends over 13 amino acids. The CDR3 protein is CASSRNSNQPQHF. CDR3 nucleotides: TGTGCCAGCAGCAGGAATAGCAATCAGCCCCAGCATTTT.